The clone carrying this T cell receptor (beta chain) was detected only a few times. The sample belongs to a study of beta chain features in type 1 diabetes. Germline CDR1 and CDR2: LGHNA and YNFKEQ. The junction had 5 bases not matched to a gene; V was cut back by 1 base and J by 2 bases. The CDR3 runs to 16 residues. Every isolated RNA sample was fully reverse transcribed, so sequencing captured expressed TCRB transcripts. Measured with immunoSEQ multiplex PCR; TCRdb has only the in-frame clones, and not every one. The repertoire holds 860,000 or so clones, 17% seen once, with about 0.02% in the top ten.

The V call is TRBV4-2, the J call TRBJ2-3; 8 nucleotides line up with TRBD2. This receptor was identified in a young woman in good health. Material for sequencing was naive CD4+ T cells from blood. The CDR3 protein is CASSQATSEYTDTQYF. Here the CDR3 DNA reads TGTGCCAGCAGCCAAGCGACTAGCGAATACACAGATACGCAGTATTTT.